The 17 T cell receptor beta chains presented below share a single source sample, sequenced in a study of identical twins. In TCRdb, the 5' RACE reads were re-called with MiXCR into one record per CDR3 protein. The top ten hold around 0.3% of the sample, which has around 1.7 million distinct CDR3 sequences, under 35% seen once. Input material: cord blood. The receptors here all came from a newborn girl in good health.

This chain uses TRBV5-1 with TRBJ1-5, with D perhaps TRBD1 (5 bases). Germline V lookup: CDR1 SGHRS, CDR2 YFSETQ. The CDR3 totals 15 residues. The V end lost 2 bases, the J end lost 5 bases, and 14 bases lay between the germline ends. The CDR3 spells CASSLVAGPDQPQHF. CDR3 sequence (DNA): TGCGCCAGCAGCTTAGTGGCAGGGCCTGATCAGCCCCAGCATTTT. Drawing the rest from reference TRBV5-1 and TRBJ1-5, the complete variable domain is KAGVTQTPRYLIKTRGQQVTLSCSPISGHRSVSWYQQTPGQGLQFLFEYFSETQRNKGNFPGRFSGRQFSNSRSEMNVSTLELGDSALYLCASSLVAGPDQPQHFGDGTRLSIL.

This sequence joins TRBV9 and TRBJ2-3, with 8 nucleotides matching TRBD2. Unmatched junction bases numbered 2, after V lost 1 base and J lost 1 base. The CDR3 runs to 15 residues. Germline CDR1 SGDLS, CDR2 YYNGEE. Written as DNA, the CDR3 is TGTGCCAGCAGCGTAACGACTAGCGGCACAGATACGCAGTATTTT. Translating it yields CASSVTTSGTDTQYF. The full variable domain, with the rest looked up from reference TRBV9 and TRBJ2-3, is DSGVTQTPKHLITATGQRVTLRCSPRSGDLSVYWYQQSLDQGLQFLIQYYNGEERAKGNILERFSAQQFPDLHSELNLSSLELGDSALYFCASSVTTSGTDTQYFGPGTRLTVL.

This chain joins TRBV2 and TRBJ2-5, with D possibly being TRBD2 (5 bases). Germline-derived CDR1 and CDR2 are SNHLY and FYNNEI. The V and J ends lost 7 bases and 4 bases respectively, with 13 bases between them. The length of the CDR3 is 13 residues. The CDR3 loop is CASTGYQVETQYF. As DNA, the CDR3 is TGTGCCAGCACGGGGTATCAAGTAGAGACCCAGTACTTC.

The rearrangement uses TRBV20-1 and TRBJ2-7; no reliable D call. V was cut by 0 bases and J by 7 bases, with 19 bases left in between. This CDR3 contains 15 residues. Looked up from germline, CDR1 is DFQATT and CDR2 is SNEGSKA (reference sequence). The CDR3 DNA is TGCAGTGCTAGAGATTGGGCCCTACGATACAATGAGCAGTACTTC. Translating gives CSARDWALRYNEQYF.

The V gene is TRBV29-1, the J gene TRBJ1-4; no clear D gene. CDR3 length: 12 amino acids. Germline values: CDR1 SQVTM, CDR2 ANQGSEA. V lost 3 bases to trimming and J lost 0 bases, with 2 bases between them. The CDR3 is CSVDTTNEKLFF. The CDR3 DNA reads as TGCAGCGTTGACACAACTAATGAAAAACTGTTTTTT.

This clonotype was seen repeatedly, ten times or more. This rearrangement joins TRBV5-1 to TRBJ2-1, with unresolved D. V dropped 7 bases and J dropped 7 bases, with 9 bases sitting between them. Germline lookup yields CDR1 SGHRS and CDR2 YFSETQ. This CDR3 has 11 amino acids. As DNA, the CDR3 is TGCGCCAGCGCCCAGATGAATGAGCAGTTCTTC. Its protein product is CASAQMNEQFF.

V and J are TRBV2 and TRBJ1-2, with D unresolved. V was trimmed by 6 bases and J by 4 bases, leaving 15 bases between them. The CDR3 runs to 14 residues. Germline CDR1 SNHLY, CDR2 FYNNEI. As DNA, the CDR3 is TGTGCCAGCAGCGACAAGGGCGTTGCCTATGGCTACACCTTC. Its protein is CASSDKGVAYGYTF.

About this clonotype itself: At one boundary the junction diverges from the germline segment, which might be a read error. This chain connects TRBV12-3 or TRBV12-4 to TRBJ2-3; 9 bases fit TRBD2. The CDR3 covers 16 residues. The CDR3 sequence is CASPPIAGALTDTRYF. The DNA for the CDR3 is TGTGCCAGCCCACCAATAGCGGGGGCTCTCACAGATACGCGGTATTTT.

This clonotype was observed a handful of times. The chain recombines TRBV12-3 or TRBV12-4 with TRBJ2-1; TRBD2 is a possible D gene (6 bases). The CDR3 spans 17 residues. Trimming cost V 3 bases and J 0 bases, with 15 bases left between them. CDR3 DNA: TGTGCCAGCAGTTTTCGGGGCGGGGCGAGCTCCTACAATGAGCAGTTCTTC. This codes for CASSFRGGASSYNEQFF.

This clonotype appeared a few times. The rearrangement links TRBV7-9 to TRBJ2-3; D is perhaps TRBD2 (6 bases). The germline V gene has CDR1 SEHNR and CDR2 FQNEAQ (reference sequence). V was cut by 4 bases and J by 1 base, with 12 bases left in between. The CDR3 length is 15 residues. The CDR3 sequence is CASSWEARGTDTQYF. In DNA form, the CDR3 reads TGTGCCAGCAGCTGGGAGGCGCGGGGCACAGATACGCAGTATTTT.

This clonotype was found many times. The J gene is TRBJ2-7, the V gene TRBV29-1, with 9 nucleotides matching TRBD1. The germline V gene has CDR1 SQVTM and CDR2 ANQGSEA. The V gene end was trimmed by 5 bases and the J gene end by 7 bases; junction bases not matched to a gene: 9. The CDR3 covers 13 residues. This chain's CDR3 is CSVSSRTGDEQYF. The CDR3 region has the DNA TGCAGCGTTAGCTCCCGGACAGGGGATGAGCAGTACTTC.

V gene TRBV14 combines with J gene TRBJ1-1; 8 nucleotides agree with TRBD1. The V segment lost 3 bases and the J segment 7 bases; nucleotides outside the gene matches: 1. Germline-derived CDR1 and CDR2 are SGHDN and FVKESK. The CDR3 loop spans 12 amino acids. The CDR3 reads CASSQTGVEAFF. CDR3 nucleotides: TGTGCCAGCAGCCAGACAGGGGTTGAAGCTTTCTTT.

The genes are TRBV28 and TRBJ1-6; D is undetermined. Germline assignment: CDR1 MDHEN and CDR2 SYDVKM. The CDR3 has 14 amino acids. Trimming pared 7 bases from V and 10 bases from J, leaving 17 bases between. The CDR3 loop reads CASIPETWRSPLHF. CDR3 DNA: TGTGCCAGCATACCAGAGACTTGGCGCTCACCCCTCCACTTT. Variable domain in full (rest from reference TRBV28 and TRBJ1-6): DVKVTQSSRYLVKRTGEKVFLECVQDMDHENMFWYRQDPGLGLRLIYFSYDVKMKEKGDIPEGYSVSREKKERFSLILESASTNQTSMYLCASIPETWRSPLHFGNGTRLTVT.

The sample holds many counts of this clonotype. The chain is built from TRBV12-3 or TRBV12-4 and TRBJ2-1; 10 nucleotides line up with TRBD2. Trimming took 5 bases from V and 9 from J; bases not matched to a gene: 10. This CDR3 region has 15 residues. As DNA, the CDR3 is TGTGCCAGCAGTGAGGGACTAGCGAATGGTGGTGAGCAGTTCTTC. The encoded protein is CASSEGLANGGEQFF.

The CDR3, as DNA: TGTGCCAGCAGTGAATTTGGGGGTTTGGGTGAGCAGTTCTTC. It is translated as CASSEFGGLGEQFF. The chain has TRBV6-1 and TRBJ2-1; D may correspond to TRBD1 or TRBD2 (5 bases each). CDR1 is MNHNS and CDR2 is SASEGT in the germline V gene. The CDR3 consists of 14 residues. The V gene lost 2 bases and the J gene lost 9 bases, with 14 bases spanning the gap.

This chain connects TRBV11-3 to TRBJ2-3; 13 bases match TRBD2. Germline CDR1 and CDR2: SGHNT and YENEEA. V was clipped by 4 bases and J by 4 bases; unmatched bases: 8. This CDR3 region has 17 residues. The CDR3 sequence: CASSSRGLAGVSDTQYF. CDR3 nucleotide sequence: TGTGCCAGCAGCTCGCGAGGACTAGCGGGAGTTTCAGATACGCAGTATTTT.

V gene TRBV20-1 combines with J gene TRBJ2-3; a possible D gene is TRBD2 (6 bases). The CDR3 length is 14 residues. V dropped 6 bases and J dropped 6 bases, with 19 bases sitting between them. The germline V gene has CDR1 DFQATT and CDR2 SNEGSKA (reference sequence). Here the CDR3 DNA reads TGCAGTGCCCTTCAAGCGGGCCCACTCGATACGCAGTATTTT. It codes for CSALQAGPLDTQYF.